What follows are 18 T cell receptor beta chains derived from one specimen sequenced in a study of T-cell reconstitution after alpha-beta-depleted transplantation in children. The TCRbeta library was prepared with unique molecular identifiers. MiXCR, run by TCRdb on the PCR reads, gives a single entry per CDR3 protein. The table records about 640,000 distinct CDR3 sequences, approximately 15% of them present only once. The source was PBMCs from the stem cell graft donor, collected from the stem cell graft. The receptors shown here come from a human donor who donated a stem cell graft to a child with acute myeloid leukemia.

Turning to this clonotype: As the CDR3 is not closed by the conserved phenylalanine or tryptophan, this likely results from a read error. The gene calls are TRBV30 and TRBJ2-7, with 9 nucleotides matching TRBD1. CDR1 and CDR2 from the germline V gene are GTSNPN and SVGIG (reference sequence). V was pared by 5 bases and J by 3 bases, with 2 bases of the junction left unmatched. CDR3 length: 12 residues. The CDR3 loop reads CAWSGQGYEQYL. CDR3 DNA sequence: TGTGCCTGGTCGGGACAGGGCTACGAGCAGTACCTC.

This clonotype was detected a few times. CDR3 amino acids: CASSRGQGAQETQYF. CDR3 DNA: TGCGCCAGCAGCCGCGGACAGGGAGCTCAGGAGACCCAGTACTTC. This chain links TRBV4-1 with TRBJ2-5, with 8 bases aligning to TRBD1. Per germline, CDR1 MGHRA and CDR2 YSYEKL. The CDR3 contains 15 residues. Trimming cost V 4 bases and J 5 bases; bases outside gene matches: 9.

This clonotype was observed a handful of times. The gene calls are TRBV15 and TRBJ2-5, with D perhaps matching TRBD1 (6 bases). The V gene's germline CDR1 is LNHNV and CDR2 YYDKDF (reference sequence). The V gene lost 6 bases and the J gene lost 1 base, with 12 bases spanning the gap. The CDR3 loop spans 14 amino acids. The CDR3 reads CATRETGVQETQYF. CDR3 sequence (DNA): TGTGCCACCAGAGAGACAGGCGTCCAAGAGACCCAGTACTTC.

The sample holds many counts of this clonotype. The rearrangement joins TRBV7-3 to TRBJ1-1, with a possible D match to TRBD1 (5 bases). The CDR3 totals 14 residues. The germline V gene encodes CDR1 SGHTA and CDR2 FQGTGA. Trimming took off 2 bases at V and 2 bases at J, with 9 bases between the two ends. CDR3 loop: CASSLDGGNTEAFF. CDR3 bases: TGTGCCAGCAGCTTAGACGGGGGAAACACTGAAGCTTTCTTT.

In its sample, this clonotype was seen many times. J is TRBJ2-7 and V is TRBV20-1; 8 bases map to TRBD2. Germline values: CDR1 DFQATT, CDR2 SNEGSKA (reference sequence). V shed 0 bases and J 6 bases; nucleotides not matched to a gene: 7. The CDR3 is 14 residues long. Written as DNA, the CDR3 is TGCAGTGCTAGAGATCTACGGGGGGGCCTCGAGCAGTACTTC. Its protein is CSARDLRGGLEQYF.

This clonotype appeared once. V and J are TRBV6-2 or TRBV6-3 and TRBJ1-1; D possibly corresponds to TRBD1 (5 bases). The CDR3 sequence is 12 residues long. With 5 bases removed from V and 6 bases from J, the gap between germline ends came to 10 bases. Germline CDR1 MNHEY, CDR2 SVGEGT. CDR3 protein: CASSVGGPEAFF. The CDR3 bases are TGTGCCAGCAGTGTCGGGGGTCCTGAAGCTTTCTTT.

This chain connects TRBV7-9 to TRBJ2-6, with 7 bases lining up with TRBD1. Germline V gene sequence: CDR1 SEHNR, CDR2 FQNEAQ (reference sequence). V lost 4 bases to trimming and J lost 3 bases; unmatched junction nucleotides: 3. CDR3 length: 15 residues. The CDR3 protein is CASSSDRVGANVLTF. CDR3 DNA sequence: TGTGCCAGCAGCTCCGACAGGGTTGGGGCCAACGTCCTGACTTTC.

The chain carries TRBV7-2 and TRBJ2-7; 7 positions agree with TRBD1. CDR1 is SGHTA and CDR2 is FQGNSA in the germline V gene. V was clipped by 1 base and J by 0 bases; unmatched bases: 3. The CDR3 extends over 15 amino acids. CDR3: CASSLGDSHSYEQYF. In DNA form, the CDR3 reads TGTGCCAGCAGCTTAGGGGACAGCCACTCCTACGAGCAGTACTTC. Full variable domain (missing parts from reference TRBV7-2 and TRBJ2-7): GAGVSQSPSNKVTEKGKDVELRCDPISGHTALYWYRQSLGQGLEFLIYFQGNSAPDKSGLPSDRFSAERTGGSVSTLTIQRTQQEDSAVYLCASSLGDSHSYEQYFGPGTRLTVT.

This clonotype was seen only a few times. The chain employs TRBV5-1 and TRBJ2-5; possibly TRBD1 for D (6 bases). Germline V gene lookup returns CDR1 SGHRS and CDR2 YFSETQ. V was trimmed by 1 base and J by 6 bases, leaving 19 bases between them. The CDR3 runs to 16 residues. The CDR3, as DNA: TGCGCCAGCAGCTTGTGGAGGACAGACTCAAGAAAGACCCAGTACTTC. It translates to CASSLWRTDSRKTQYF. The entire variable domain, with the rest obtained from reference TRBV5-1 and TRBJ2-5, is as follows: KAGVTQTPRYLIKTRGQQVTLSCSPISGHRSVSWYQQTPGQGLQFLFEYFSETQRNKGNFPGRFSGRQFSNSRSEMNVSTLELGDSALYLCASSLWRTDSRKTQYFGPGTRLLVL.

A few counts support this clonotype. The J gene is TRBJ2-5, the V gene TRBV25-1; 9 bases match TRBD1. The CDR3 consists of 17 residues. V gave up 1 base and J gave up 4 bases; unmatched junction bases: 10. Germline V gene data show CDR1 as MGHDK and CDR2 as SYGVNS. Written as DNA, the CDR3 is TGTGCCAGCAGTGAATTCGCCGGGACAGGGAGGCGAGAGACCCAGTACTTC. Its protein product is CASSEFAGTGRRETQYF.

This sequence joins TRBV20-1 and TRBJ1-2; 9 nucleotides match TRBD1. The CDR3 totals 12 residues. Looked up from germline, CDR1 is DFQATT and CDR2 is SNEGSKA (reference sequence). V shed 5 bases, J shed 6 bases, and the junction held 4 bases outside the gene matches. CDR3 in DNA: TGCAGTGCTCTCCGGGACAGGGATGGCTACACCTTC. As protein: CSALRDRDGYTF.

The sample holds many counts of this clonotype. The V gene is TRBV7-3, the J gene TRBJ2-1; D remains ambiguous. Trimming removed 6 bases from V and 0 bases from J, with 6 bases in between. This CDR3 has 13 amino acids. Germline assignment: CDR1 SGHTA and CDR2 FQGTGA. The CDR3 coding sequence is TGTGCCAGCAGTTCTGGCTCCTACAATGAGCAGTTCTTC. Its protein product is CASSSGSYNEQFF.

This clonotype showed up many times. Here the CDR3 reads CSVRTGGPLLNYGYTF. CDR3 DNA: TGCAGCGTTCGGACAGGGGGACCTCTTCTTAACTATGGCTACACCTTC. The gene calls are TRBV29-1 and TRBJ1-2; 10 nucleotides match TRBD1. The CDR3 loop spans 16 amino acids. Germline V CDR1 and CDR2: SQVTM, ANQGSEA. The V gene end was trimmed by 5 bases and the J gene end by 1 base; junction bases not matched to a gene: 10. Full variable domain (missing parts from reference TRBV29-1 and TRBJ1-2): SAVISQKPSRDICQRGTSLTIQCQVDSQVTMMFWYRQQPGQSLTLIATANQGSEATYESGFVIDKFPISRPNLTFSTLTVSNMSPEDSSIYLCSVRTGGPLLNYGYTFGSGTRLTVV.

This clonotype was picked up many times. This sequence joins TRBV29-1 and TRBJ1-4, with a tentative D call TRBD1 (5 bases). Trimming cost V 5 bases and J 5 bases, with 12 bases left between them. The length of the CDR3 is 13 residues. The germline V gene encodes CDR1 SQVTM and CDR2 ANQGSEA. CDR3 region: CSVISGKNEKLFF. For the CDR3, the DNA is TGCAGCGTTATTTCAGGGAAGAATGAAAAACTGTTTTTT.

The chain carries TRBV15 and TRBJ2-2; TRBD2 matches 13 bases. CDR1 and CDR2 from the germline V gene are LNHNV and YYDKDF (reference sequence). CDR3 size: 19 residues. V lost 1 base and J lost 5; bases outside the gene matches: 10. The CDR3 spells CATSRGLAGGEFRTGELFF. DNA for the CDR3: TGTGCCACCAGCAGAGGACTAGCGGGGGGAGAGTTCCGGACCGGGGAGCTGTTTTTT.

CDR3 sequence: CASSPLAAMNTEAFF. As DNA, the CDR3 is TGTGCCAGCAGCCCCCTGGCGGCCATGAACACTGAAGCTTTCTTT. This chain uses TRBV7-9 with TRBJ1-1; D not resolved. CDR1 is SEHNR and CDR2 is FQNEAQ in the germline V gene (reference sequence). V lost 5 bases, J lost 0 bases, and 13 bases lay in between. The CDR3 extends over 15 amino acids.

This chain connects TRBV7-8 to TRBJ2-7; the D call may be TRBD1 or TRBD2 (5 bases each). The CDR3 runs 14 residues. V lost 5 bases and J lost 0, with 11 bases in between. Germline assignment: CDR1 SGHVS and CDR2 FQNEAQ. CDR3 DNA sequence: TGTGCCAGCAGCCCGTTCGGGACCTCCTACGAGCAGTACTTC. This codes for CASSPFGTSYEQYF. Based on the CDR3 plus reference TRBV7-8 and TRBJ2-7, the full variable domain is GAGVSQSPRYKVAKRGQDVALRCDPISGHVSLFWYQQALGQGPEFLTYFQNEAQLDKSGLPSDRFFAERPEGSVSTLKIQRTQQEDSAVYLCASSPFGTSYEQYFGPGTRLTVT.

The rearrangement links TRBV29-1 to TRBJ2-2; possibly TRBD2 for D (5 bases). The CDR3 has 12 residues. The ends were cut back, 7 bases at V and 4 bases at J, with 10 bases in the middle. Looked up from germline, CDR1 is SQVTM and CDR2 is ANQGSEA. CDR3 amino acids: CSAEGITGELFF. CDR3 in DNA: TGCAGCGCCGAGGGAATCACCGGGGAGCTGTTTTTT.